Reported below is one T cell receptor beta chain. This entry belongs to a study of blood T cell repertoires in COVID-19. At the level of the study: Whether acute or convalescent, the COVID-19 samples came from the United States, Italy and Spain. PBMCs, B-cell-depleted T cells, or T cells provided the cDNA or gDNA that made up the material.

How the authors handled the data: Reference gene primer amplification yielded estimated nucleated cell counts. Using immunoSEQ multiplex PCR, the repertoire was profiled, and TCRdb retains in-frame clones only, with some absent. V, J and clone size derive from that table, while D and trimming were established from the DNA sequence. The sample holds roughly 300,000 clones, around 84% seen once. Enrolment of Seattle patients took place during active infection, and they were followed longitudinally. J lost 4 bases, V lost 3 bases, and 5 bases had no gene match. Germline assignment: CDR1 SGHDT and CDR2 YYEEEE. The CDR3 is made up of 14 amino acids.

Sequenced sample: peripheral blood. The source of this sequence is a human donor with COVID-19, enrolled during active disease. The donor label of this sample is uncertain. The chain employs TRBV5-6 and TRBJ1-1, with TRBD1 matching 8 bases. The CDR3, as DNA: TGTGCCAGCAGCTACAGGGGGGTTATCACTGAAGCTTTCTTT. Amino acid sequence: CASSYRGVITEAFF.